This TCR beta chain was identified in a study of T cells and Merkel cell carcinoma outcomes. Study-level findings and limits: Merkel cell carcinoma outcomes were reportedly predicted by repertoire and T-cell density.

The repertoire was sequenced with immunoSEQ multiplex PCR; TCRdb's copy has only in-frame clones and lacks some. Of roughly 6,500 clones detected, about nine tenths appear once; the ten largest clones hold roughly 3.1%. Germline lookup yields CDR1 SEHNR and CDR2 FQNEAQ (reference sequence). There are 16 residues in the CDR3. The V and J ends lost 4 bases and 0 bases, in that order; junction bases with no gene match: 4. As for this clone: Its antigen is currently unknown.

Sequencing input: tumor tissue from Merkel cell carcinoma. The source of this sequence is a human donor with Merkel cell carcinoma. The rearrangement joins TRBV7-9 to TRBJ1-5, with TRBD1 matching over 9 bases. CDR3 sequence reads: CASSSGQGYSNQPQHF. CDR3 coding DNA: TGTGCCAGCAGCTCGGGACAGGGCTATAGCAATCAGCCCCAGCATTTT. The full variable domain, in which reference TRBV7-9 and TRBJ1-5 provide the parts outside the CDR3, is DTGVSQNPRHKITKRGQNVTFRCDPISEHNRLYWYRQTLGQGPEFLTYFQNEAQLEKSRLLSDRFSAERPKGSFSTLEIQRTEQGDSAMYLCASSSGQGYSNQPQHFGDGTRLSIL.